This T cell receptor (beta chain) derives from a study of blood T cell repertoires in COVID-19. The method was immunoSEQ multiplex PCR; TCRdb's version includes in-frame clones alone and lacks a portion of them. The repertoire holds roughly 150,000 clones, with 80% to 85% as singletons. The CDR3 runs 13 residues. CDR1 is WNHNN, CDR2 SYGVQD, per germline (reference sequence). Trimming pared 6 bases from V and 1 base from J, leaving 9 bases between. The origin of this receptor is an older man with active or convalescent COVID-19. The chain has TRBV10-1 and TRBJ1-1; tentative D call: TRBD1 (5 bases). The sequenced sample consisted of peripheral blood. CDR3 DNA sequence: TGCGCCAGCAGCGGACAAAAGAACACTGAAGCTTTCTTT. Its translation is CASSGQKNTEAFF.